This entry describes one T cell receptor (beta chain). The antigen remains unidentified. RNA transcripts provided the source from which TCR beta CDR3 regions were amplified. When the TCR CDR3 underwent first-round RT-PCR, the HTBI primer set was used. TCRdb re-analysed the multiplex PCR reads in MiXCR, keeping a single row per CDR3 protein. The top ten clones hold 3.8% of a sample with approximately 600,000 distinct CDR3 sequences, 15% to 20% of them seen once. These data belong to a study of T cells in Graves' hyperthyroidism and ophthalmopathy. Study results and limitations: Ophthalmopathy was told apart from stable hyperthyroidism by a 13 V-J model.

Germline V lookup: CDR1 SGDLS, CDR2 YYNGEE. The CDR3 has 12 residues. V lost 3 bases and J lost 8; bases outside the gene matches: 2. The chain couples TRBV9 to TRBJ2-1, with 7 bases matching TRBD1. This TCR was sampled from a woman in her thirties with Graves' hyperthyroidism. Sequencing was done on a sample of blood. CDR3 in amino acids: CASSAGGYEQFF. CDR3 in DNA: TGTGCCAGCAGCGCAGGGGGTTATGAGCAGTTCTTC.